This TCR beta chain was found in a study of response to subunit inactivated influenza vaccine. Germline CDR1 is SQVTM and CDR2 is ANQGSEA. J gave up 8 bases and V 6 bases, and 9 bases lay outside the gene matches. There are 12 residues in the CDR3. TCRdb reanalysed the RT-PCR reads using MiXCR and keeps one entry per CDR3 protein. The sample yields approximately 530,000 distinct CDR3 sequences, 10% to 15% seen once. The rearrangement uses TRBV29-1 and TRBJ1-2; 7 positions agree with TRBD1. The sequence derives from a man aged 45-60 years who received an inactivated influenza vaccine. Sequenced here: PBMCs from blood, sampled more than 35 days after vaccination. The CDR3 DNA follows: TGCAGCGTGACGGGGACAGTAAGCGGCTACACCTTC. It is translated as CSVTGTVSGYTF.